One sample yielded the 8 T cell receptor beta chains listed below, sequenced in a study of early T cells in non-severe SARS-CoV-2 infection. Using its own MiXCR run on the 5' RACE reads, TCRdb lists one record per CDR3 protein. The repertoire consists of about 100,000 distinct CDR3 sequences, with about 12% occurring once and the leading ten covering approximately 6.4%. Sequencing input: whole blood. Source of these receptors: an adult who was a healthcare worker with PCR-confirmed SARS-CoV-2 infection or an uninfected control (not recorded which).

V is TRBV28 and J is TRBJ2-1, with 7 positions matching TRBD2. J gave up 3 bases and V 3 bases, and 2 bases lay outside the gene matches. The CDR3 is 14 residues long. CDR1 and CDR2 (germline): MDHEN, SYDVKM. The CDR3 region is CASSFQRDYNEQFF. In DNA, the CDR3 is TGTGCCAGCAGTTTCCAGCGGGACTACAATGAGCAGTTCTTC.

This clonotype showed up just a few times. The chain joins TRBV21-1 to TRBJ2-7; TRBD2, the table's D call, lacks a check against the DNA. TRBV21-1 is annotated as a pseudogene. This CDR3 contains 16 residues. The CDR3 nucleotides are TGTGCCAGCAGCAAAATCGCTAGCGGGAAGTACTACGAGCAGTACTTC. This sequence encodes CASSKIASGKYYEQYF.

The J gene is TRBJ2-1, the V gene TRBV28; D unresolved. The CDR3 has 11 residues. Germline CDR1 and CDR2: MDHEN and SYDVKM. V lost 1 base to trimming and J lost 12 bases, with 7 bases between them. CDR3 DNA: TGTGCCAGCAGTTTATCCCTTGGGCAGTTCTTC. Residues: CASSLSLGQFF.

There are a few counts of this clonotype. This chain uses TRBV25-1 with TRBJ1-1, with a possible D match to TRBD1 (6 bases). The CDR3 loop spans 10 amino acids. Germline V gene lookup returns CDR1 MGHDK and CDR2 SYGVNS. V was shortened by 7 bases and J by 8 bases, with 8 bases between the two germline ends. In DNA form, the CDR3 reads TGTGCCAGCAAGGACAGAGAAGCTTTCTTT. Its protein is CASKDREAFF.

This clonotype was seen more than once but under ten times. This chain connects TRBV28 to TRBJ2-2; D is ambiguous. The CDR3 is made up of 10 amino acids. V lost 7 bases to trimming and J lost 7 bases, with 4 bases between them. Germline V gene sequence: CDR1 MDHEN, CDR2 SYDVKM. The CDR3 loop reads CASKHGELFF. CDR3 in DNA: TGTGCCAGCAAACACGGGGAGCTGTTTTTT. The whole variable domain, remainder taken from reference TRBV28 and TRBJ2-2, is DVKVTQSSRYLVKRTGEKVFLECVQDMDHENMFWYRQDPGLGLRLIYFSYDVKMKEKGDIPEGYSVSREKKERFSLILESASTNQTSMYLCASKHGELFFGEGSRLTVL.

This rearrangement joins TRBV14 to TRBJ2-1; 9 nucleotides line up with TRBD2. Germline lookup yields CDR1 SGHDN and CDR2 FVKESK. The CDR3 is made up of 15 amino acids. J lost 6 bases, V lost 1 base, and 4 bases had no gene match. This CDR3 is CASSQVAGVSNEQFF. Written as DNA, the CDR3 is TGTGCCAGCAGCCAAGTAGCGGGAGTTAGCAATGAGCAGTTCTTC.

This clonotype appeared a few times. The chain joins TRBV7-9 to TRBJ1-1, with D perhaps TRBD1 (6 bases). Trimming took off 4 bases at V and 0 bases at J, with 9 bases between the two ends. Germline CDR1 SEHNR, CDR2 FQNEAQ (reference sequence). The CDR3 is 14 amino acids. The CDR3 DNA reads TGTGCCAGCAGCTCAGACAGGCTGAACACTGAAGCTTTCTTT. This encodes CASSSDRLNTEAFF.

V and J are TRBV4-3 and TRBJ2-2; D gene uncertain. The CDR3 runs to 15 residues. Trimming removed 0 bases at V and 8 bases at J, with 13 bases between. The germline V gene encodes CDR1 LGHNA and CDR2 YSLEER. The CDR3 coding sequence is TGCGCCAGCAGCCAAGATCCGTTGCTACCGGGGGAGCTGTTTTTT. Protein sequence: CASSQDPLLPGELFF.